This TCR beta chain was recovered during a study of CD8 T cells in Susac syndrome. Random hexamers served to reverse transcribe roughly 0.5 to 1 ug RNA. immunoSEQ multiplex PCR amplified TCR beta CDR3 across 54 Vbeta, 13 Jbeta. In TCRdb, the immunoSEQ multiplex PCR reads were re-called with MiXCR into one record per CDR3 protein. Among 150,000 to 200,000 distinct CDR3 sequences listed, about 93% were seen once. V was clipped by 3 bases and J by 7 bases, with 16 bases between them. Germline V lookup: CDR1 DFQATT, CDR2 SNEGSKA (reference sequence). The CDR3 totals 13 residues. The chain combines TRBV20-1 with TRBJ2-7; perhaps TRBD1 as D (5 bases). The specimen sequenced was CD4+ T cells from PBMCs. This clonotype originated in a human donor in good health. CDR3: CSARRPSGQEQYF. CDR3 coding DNA: TGCAGTGCTAGGCGACCGTCAGGGCAAGAGCAGTACTTC.